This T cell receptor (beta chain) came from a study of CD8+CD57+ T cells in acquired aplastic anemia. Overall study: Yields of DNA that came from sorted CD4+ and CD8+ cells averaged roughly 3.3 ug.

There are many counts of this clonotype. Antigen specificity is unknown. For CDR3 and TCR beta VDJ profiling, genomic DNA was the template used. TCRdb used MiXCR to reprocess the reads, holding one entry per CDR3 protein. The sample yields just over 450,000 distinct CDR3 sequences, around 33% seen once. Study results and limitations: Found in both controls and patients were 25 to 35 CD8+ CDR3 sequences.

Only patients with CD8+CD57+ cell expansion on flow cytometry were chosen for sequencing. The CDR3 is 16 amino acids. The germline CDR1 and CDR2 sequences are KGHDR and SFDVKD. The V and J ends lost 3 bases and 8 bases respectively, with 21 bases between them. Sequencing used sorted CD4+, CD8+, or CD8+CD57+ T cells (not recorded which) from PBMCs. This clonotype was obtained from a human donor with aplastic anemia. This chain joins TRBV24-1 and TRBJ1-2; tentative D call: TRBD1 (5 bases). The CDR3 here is CATSDPWGVDDRGYTF. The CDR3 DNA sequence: TGTGCCACCAGTGATCCCTGGGGGGTAGACGACCGCGGCTACACCTTC.